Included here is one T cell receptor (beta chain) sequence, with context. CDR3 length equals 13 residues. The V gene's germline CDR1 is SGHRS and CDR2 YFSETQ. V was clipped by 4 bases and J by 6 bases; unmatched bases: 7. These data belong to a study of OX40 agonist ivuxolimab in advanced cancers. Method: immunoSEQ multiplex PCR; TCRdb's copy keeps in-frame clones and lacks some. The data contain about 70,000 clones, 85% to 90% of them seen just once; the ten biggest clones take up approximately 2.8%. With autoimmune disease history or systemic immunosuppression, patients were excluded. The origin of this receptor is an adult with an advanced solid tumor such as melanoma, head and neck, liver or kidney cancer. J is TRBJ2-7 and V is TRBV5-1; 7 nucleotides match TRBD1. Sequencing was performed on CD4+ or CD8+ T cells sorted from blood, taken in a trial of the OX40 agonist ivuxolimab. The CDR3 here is CASSRGGSGEQYF. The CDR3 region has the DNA TGCGCCAGCAGCCGAGGGGGCTCAGGCGAGCAGTACTTC.